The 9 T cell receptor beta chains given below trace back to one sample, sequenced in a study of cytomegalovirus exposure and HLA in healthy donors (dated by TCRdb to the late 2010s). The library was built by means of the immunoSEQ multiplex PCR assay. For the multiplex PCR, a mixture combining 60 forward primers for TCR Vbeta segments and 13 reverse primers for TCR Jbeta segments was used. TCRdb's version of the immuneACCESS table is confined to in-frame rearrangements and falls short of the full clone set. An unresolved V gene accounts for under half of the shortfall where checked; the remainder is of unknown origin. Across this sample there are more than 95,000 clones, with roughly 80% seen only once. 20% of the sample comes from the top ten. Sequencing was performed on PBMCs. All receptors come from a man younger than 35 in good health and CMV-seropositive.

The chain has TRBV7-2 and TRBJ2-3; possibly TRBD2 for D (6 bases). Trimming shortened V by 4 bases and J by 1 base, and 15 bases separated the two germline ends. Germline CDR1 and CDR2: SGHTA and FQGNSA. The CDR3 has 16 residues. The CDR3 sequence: CASSSRTSRGTDTQYF. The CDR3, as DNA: TGTGCCAGCAGCTCCCGAACTAGCAGAGGCACAGATACGCAGTATTTT.

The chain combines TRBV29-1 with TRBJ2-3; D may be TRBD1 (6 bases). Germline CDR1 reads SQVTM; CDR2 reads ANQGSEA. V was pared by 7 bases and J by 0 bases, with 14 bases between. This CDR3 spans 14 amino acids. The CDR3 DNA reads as TGCAGCGCCAGGGGCGGACCTAGCACAGATACGCAGTATTTT. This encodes CSARGGPSTDTQYF.

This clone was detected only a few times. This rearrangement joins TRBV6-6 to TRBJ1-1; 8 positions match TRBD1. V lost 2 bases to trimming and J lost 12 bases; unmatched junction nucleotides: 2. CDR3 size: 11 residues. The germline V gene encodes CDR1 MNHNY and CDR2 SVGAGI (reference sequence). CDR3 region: CASSYDRGSFF. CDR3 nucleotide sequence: TGTGCCAGCAGTTACGACAGGGGTTCTTTCTTT.

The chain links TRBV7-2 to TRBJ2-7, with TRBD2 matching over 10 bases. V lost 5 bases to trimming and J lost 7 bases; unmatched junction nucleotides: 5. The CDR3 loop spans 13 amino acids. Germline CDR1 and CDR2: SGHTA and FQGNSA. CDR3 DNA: TGTGCCAGCAGCAAACCGACTAGCGGGGAGCAGTACTTC. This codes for CASSKPTSGEQYF.

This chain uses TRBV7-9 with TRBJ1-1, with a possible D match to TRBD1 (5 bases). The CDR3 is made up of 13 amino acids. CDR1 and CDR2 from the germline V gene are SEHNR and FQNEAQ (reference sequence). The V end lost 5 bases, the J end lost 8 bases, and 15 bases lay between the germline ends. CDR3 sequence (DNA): TGTGCCAGCAGCGGGCCCGGGGGAGAGGAAGCTTTCTTT. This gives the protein CASSGPGGEEAFF.

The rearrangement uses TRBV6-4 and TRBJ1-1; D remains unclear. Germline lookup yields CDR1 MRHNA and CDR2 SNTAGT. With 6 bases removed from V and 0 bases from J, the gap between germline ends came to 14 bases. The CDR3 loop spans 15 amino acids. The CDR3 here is CASSPRGGVNTEAFF. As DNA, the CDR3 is TGTGCCAGCAGCCCCCGGGGTGGGGTGAACACTGAAGCTTTCTTT.

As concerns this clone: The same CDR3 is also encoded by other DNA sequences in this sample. CDR3 region: CASSLDRGETQYF. As DNA, the CDR3 is TGTGCCAGCAGTTTAGACAGGGGAGAGACCCAGTACTTC. This sequence joins TRBV27 and TRBJ2-5; TRBD1 agrees at 8 bases. The CDR3 totals 13 residues. The germline gives CDR1 MNHEY, CDR2 SMNVEV (reference sequence). Unmatched junction bases numbered 0, after V lost 2 bases and J lost 4 bases.

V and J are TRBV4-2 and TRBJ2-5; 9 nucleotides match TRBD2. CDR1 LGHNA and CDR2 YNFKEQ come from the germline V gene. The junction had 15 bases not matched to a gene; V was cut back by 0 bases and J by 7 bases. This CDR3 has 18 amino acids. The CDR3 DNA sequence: TGTGCCAGCAGCCAAGATCTTGAAGGGCTAGCGGGGAGGGGGACCCAGTACTTC. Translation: CASSQDLEGLAGRGTQYF.

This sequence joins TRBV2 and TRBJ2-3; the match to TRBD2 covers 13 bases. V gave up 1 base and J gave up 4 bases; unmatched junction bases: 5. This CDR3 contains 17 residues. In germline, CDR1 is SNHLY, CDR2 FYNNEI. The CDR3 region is CASSEDKLAGGADTQYF. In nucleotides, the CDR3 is TGTGCCAGCAGTGAAGACAAACTAGCGGGGGGGGCAGATACGCAGTATTTT. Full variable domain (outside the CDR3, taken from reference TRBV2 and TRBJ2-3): EPEVTQTPSHQVTQMGQEVILRCVPISNHLYFYWYRQILGQKVEFLVSFYNNEISEKSEIFDDQFSVERPDGSNFTLKIRSTKLEDSAMYFCASSEDKLAGGADTQYFGPGTRLTVL.